This T cell receptor (beta chain) was profiled in a study of response to subunit inactivated influenza vaccine. Whole-study findings and limits: That few new T cells are recruited by each seasonal influenza vaccination was the authors' suggestion.

With 2 bases removed from V and 5 bases from J, the gap between germline ends came to 7 bases. Germline CDR1 reads SGHRS; CDR2 reads YFSETQ. The length of the CDR3 is 13 residues. A single record per CDR3 protein comes from TCRdb applying MiXCR to the RT-PCR reads. The sample carries about 780,000 distinct CDR3 sequences, 18% recorded once. On this clonotype: Antigen: not known.

The chain couples TRBV5-1 to TRBJ2-2; weak D call: TRBD2 (6 bases). This clonotype originated in a middle-aged man who received an inactivated influenza vaccine. The source was PBMCs from blood, collected approximately 5 days after vaccination. This CDR3 reads CASSFRETGELFF. CDR3 DNA sequence: TGCGCCAGCAGCTTCCGGGAGACCGGGGAGCTGTTTTTT.